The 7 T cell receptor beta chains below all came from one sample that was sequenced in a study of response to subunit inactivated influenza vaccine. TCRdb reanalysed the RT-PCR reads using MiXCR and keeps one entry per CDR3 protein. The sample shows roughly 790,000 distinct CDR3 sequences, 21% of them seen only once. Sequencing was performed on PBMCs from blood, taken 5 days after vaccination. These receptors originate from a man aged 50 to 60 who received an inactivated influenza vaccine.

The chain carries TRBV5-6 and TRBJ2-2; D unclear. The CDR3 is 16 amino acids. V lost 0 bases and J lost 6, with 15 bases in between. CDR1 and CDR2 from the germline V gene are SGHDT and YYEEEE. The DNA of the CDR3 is TGTGCCAGCAGCTTGGCCCCACTCCGGCTAGCCGGGGAGCTGTTTTTT. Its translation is CASSLAPLRLAGELFF.

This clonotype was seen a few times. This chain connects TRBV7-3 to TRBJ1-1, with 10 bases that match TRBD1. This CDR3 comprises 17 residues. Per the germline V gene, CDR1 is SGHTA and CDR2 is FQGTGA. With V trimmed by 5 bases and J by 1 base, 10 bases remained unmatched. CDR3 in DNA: TGTGCCAGCAGCCCGCGAGGGACAGGGGACCCGAACACTGAAGCTTTCTTT. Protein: CASSPRGTGDPNTEAFF.

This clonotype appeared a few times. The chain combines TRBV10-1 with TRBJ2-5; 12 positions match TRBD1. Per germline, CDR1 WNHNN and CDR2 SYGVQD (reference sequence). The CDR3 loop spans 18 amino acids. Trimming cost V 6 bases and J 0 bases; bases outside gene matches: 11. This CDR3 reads CASSEGTGGPLYQETQYF. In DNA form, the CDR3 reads TGCGCCAGCAGCGAAGGGACAGGGGGCCCCTTGTACCAAGAGACCCAGTACTTC.

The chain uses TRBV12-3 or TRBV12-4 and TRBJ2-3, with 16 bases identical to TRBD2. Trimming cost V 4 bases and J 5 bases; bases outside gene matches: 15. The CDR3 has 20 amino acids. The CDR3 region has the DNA TGTGCCAGCAGTTCCACCGGGACTAGCGGGAGGGCCGAAGGTAAAGATACGCAGTATTTT. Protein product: CASSSTGTSGRAEGKDTQYF.

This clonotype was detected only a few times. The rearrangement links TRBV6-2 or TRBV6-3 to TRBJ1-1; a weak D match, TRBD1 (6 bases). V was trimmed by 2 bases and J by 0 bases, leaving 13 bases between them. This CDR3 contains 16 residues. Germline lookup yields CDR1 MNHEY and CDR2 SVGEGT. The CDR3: CASSYLPGQLNTEAFF. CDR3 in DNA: TGTGCCAGCAGTTACCTCCCTGGACAGCTGAACACTGAAGCTTTCTTT.

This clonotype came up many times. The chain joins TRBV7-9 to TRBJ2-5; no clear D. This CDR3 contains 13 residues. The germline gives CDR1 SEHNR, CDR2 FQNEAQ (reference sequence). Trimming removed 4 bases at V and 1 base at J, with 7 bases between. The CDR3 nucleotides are TGTGCCAGCAGCTCCGCCGGCCAAGAGACCCAGTACTTC. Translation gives CASSSAGQETQYF. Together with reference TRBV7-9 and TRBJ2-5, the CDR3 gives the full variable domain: DTGVSQNPRHKITKRGQNVTFRCDPISEHNRLYWYRQTLGQGPEFLTYFQNEAQLEKSRLLSDRFSAERPKGSFSTLEIQRTEQGDSAMYLCASSSAGQETQYFGPGTRLLVL.

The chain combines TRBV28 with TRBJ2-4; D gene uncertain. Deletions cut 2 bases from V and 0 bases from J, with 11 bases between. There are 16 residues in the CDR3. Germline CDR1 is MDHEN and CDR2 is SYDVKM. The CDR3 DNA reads TGTGCCAGCAGTTTACCGGCAGTACTAGCCAAAAACATTCAGTACTTC. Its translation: CASSLPAVLAKNIQYF.